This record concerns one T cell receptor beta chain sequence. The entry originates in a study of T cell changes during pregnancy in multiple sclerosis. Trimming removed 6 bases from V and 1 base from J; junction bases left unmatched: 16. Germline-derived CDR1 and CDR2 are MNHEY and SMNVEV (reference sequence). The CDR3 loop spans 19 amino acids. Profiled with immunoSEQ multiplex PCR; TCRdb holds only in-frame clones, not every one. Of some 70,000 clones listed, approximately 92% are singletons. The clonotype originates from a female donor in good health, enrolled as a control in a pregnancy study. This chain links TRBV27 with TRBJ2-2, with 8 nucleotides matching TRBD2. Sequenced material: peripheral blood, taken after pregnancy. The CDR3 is CASRPPLGTRGKNTGELFF. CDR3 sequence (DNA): TGTGCCAGCAGACCCCCCCTTGGGACTAGAGGGAAGAACACCGGGGAGCTGTTTTTT.